This TCR beta chain appears in the sequencing data of a study of regulatory T cells in long-lasting Graves disease (TCRdb year 2021). At the level of the whole study: In the newly diagnosed Graves' disease group, patients had been taking antithyroid drugs for less than 3 months. TCR sequencing covered some 13 persistent and around 20 newly diagnosed Graves' disease patients, about 35 samples in total. The study took place in China and was registered as a clinical trial. This study used TCR sequencing and RNA sequencing of peripheral blood to compare persistent Graves' disease patients against newly diagnosed Graves' disease patients. The paper's findings and limits, for the study overall: Peripheral blood alone was examined, since thyroid tissue, which constituted the primary lesion, could not be accessed. Only the TCR beta chain was sequenced and analyzed. As a limitation, the authors acknowledged that the small sample size may reduce accuracy. Persistent patients shared more public clonotypes among themselves (around 3,000) than newly diagnosed patients did (approximately 970). Compared with newly diagnosed patients, persistent Graves' disease patients had lower TCR Shannon entropy and fewer highly expanded clones, which suggests clonal expansion. TRBV28, TRBJ1-2 and TRBJ2-5 were preferentially used in persistent disease, while TRBV20-1 and TRBJ2-1 were favored in newly diagnosed disease.

Library generation was performed with multiplex PCR. Sequencing took place on an Illumina HiSeq 4000. To build TCR beta libraries, CDR3 regions were amplified by Arm-PCR using iRepertoire HTBI primers. Gel purification was performed on PCR products prior to sequencing. Regarding the original processing steps: Across samples, 55 to 80 TRBV and 13 to 15 TRBJ segments were identified and used for gene usage analysis of CDR3 amino acid clonotypes. Filtered high-quality paired reads were merged into contigs using COPE and FqMerger. BLAST was used to align contigs to the IMGT TRBV, TRBD and TRBJ reference genes, and CDR3 was defined following IMGT. Clonotypes above 0.1% frequency were classified as highly expanded clones. Repertoire diversity was measured by Shannon entropy, and V-J evenness by the Gini coefficient. A clonotype was considered public if more than one individual shared it. TCRdb handled the public reads itself, with Q25 trimming in fastp and clone calling in MiXCR, and kept productive beta chains. Records with the same CDR3 protein are collapsed into one entry carrying the most frequent genes and DNA. The V and J calls were determined by TCRdb, not by the authors. For this sample there are around 400,000 distinct CDR3 sequences; approximately 15% appear just once. Of the sample, 7.8% is held by the ten largest clones.

The time point label for this specimen denotes: newly diagnosed GD, antithyroid drugs for less than 3 months. For both TCR sequencing and RNA sequencing, RNA was extracted from PBMCs using TRIzol. The diagnosis of Graves' disease followed American Thyroid Association guidelines. The patients came from an endocrinology department in Xi'an, China. Each patient gave approximately 10 milliliters of peripheral blood, collected in an EDTA anticoagulant tube. Ficoll Paque Plus density gradient separation was used to isolate PBMCs, and no further T cell sorting was performed. An Agilent 2100 Bioanalyzer and agarose gel were used to assess RNA quality, and a NanoDrop 2000 was used to measure RNA concentration. In regard to this clonotype: Its antigen is unknown. Per-base qualities were not stored, and no clone one base away is much larger.

V sheds 8 bases and J sheds 1 base, leaving 11 bases between their ends. Counted from cysteine to phenylalanine, this CDR3 has 13 amino acids. Only the CDR3 DNA is retained, 39 bases long and in frame from the first base. This same sample was also part of a study on T cells in Graves' hyperthyroidism and ophthalmopathy. From that second study: Stable Graves' hyperthyroidism was defined as the absence of progression to ophthalmopathy over 18 months of follow-up. Hyperthyroidism patients were aged 18 to 65 years and newly diagnosed, with disease duration of less than 2 months. Any patient with an uncontrolled infection, another autoimmune disease, pregnancy or lactation was excluded. Diagnoses were established on the basis of clinical symptoms, serum thyroxine and TRAb, thyroid ultrasound, and orbital computed tomography. A first-round RT-PCR of the TCR CDR3 used the HTBI primer set with the Qiagen OneStep RT-PCR kit. Most expanded thyroid clonotypes (frequency above 0.001) were also detected in blood, suggesting blood repertoires may reflect thyroid immune responses. A 13 V-J signature model separated ophthalmopathy from stable hyperthyroidism, with approximately 87% sensitivity and roughly 81% specificity in cross-validation and 80%/75% in testing. In validation, the model predicted progression to ophthalmopathy a median of about 5.9 months before onset, with about 64% sensitivity and around 76% specificity. TCR V-J signatures able to tell the groups apart were searched for in a discovery cohort of 100 patients, of whom more than 40 had Graves' ophthalmopathy and roughly 57 had stable Graves' hyperthyroidism. An independent validation cohort of fewer than 20 hyperthyroidism patients and approximately 16 patients who later progressed to ophthalmopathy tested prospective prediction of ophthalmopathy. The roughly 100 discovery patients were randomly divided into training and test sets at a 7:3 ratio. Thyroid tissue and blood T-cell repertoires from about six Graves' hyperthyroidism patients were also compared in the study. After blood sampling, hyperthyroidism patients were treated with methimazole at a starting dose of 30 mg daily, and ophthalmopathy patients were treated with high-dose intravenous methylprednisolone. Libraries were constructed in a second round of multiplex PCR, after which size selection and purification were performed. Sequencing of the libraries was done on an Illumina HiSeq2000 using paired-end 100 bp reads. Raw data were processed with SOAPnuke, discarding reads with adapters, uncalled bases, mean Phred below 15, or no exact constant-primer or identifier match. High-quality paired reads were merged with COPE v1.2.5, and unique nucleotide sequences were defined as clonotypes. MiTCR v1.1 was used to align clonotypes to the IMGT TRBV, TRBD and TRBJ reference segments. Only V-J combinations with frequency above 0.0001, covering approximately 99% of repertoires, were analysed. The TCS score was defined as the ratio of F50 (clonal expansion) to E x V (chaos), calculated using BLOSUM62-based TCRdist between CDR3 peptides within each V-J. Welch's t-statistics and random forest reduced 450 to 600 V-J features to 10 to 15, which were used in a naive Bayes classifier (R e1071). Sample size was not statistically predetermined, and investigators were not blinded to group allocation. The paper describes TCR Vbeta CDR3 sequencing of some 130 peripheral blood samples, made up of 43 ophthalmopathy patients, approximately 73 hyperthyroidism patients and some 17 progressor patients.

Recombination linked TRBV12-3 or TRBV12-4 to TRBJ1-1; the D gene cannot be named for sure. This clonotype originated in a woman aged 40 to 50 with Graves disease. Donor details come from another sample of the same person, matched by shared clones. The source material was peripheral blood mononuclear cells (PBMCs), sampled at new diagnosis, from a patient treated with antithyroid drugs. This receptor has the CDR3 CASRSDGNTEAFF. In nucleotide form, the sequence is TGTGCCAGCCGATCAGACGGGAACACTGAAGCTTTCTTT.